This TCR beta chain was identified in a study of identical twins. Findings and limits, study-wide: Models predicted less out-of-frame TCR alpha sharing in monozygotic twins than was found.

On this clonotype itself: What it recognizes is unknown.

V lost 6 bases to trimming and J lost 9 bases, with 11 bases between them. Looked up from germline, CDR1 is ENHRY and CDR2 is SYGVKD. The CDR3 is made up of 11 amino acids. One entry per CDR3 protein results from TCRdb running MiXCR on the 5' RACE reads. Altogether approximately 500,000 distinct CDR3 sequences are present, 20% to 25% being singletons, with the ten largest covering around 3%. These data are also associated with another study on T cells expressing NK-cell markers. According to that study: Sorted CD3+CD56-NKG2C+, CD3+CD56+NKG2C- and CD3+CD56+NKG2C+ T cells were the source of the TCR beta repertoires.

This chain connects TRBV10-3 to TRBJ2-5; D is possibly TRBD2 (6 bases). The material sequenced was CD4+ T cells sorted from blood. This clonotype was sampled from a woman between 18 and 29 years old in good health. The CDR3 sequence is CAIREPGAQYF. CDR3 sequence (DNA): TGTGCCATCAGGGAACCGGGGGCCCAGTACTTC.